The 11 T cell receptor beta chains reported below all come from one sample, sequenced in a study of blood T cell repertoires in COVID-19. Using immunoSEQ multiplex PCR, the repertoire was profiled, and TCRdb retains in-frame clones only, with some absent. This sample has fewer than 250,000 clones, with 76% found just once. Sequenced: PBMCs or T cells enriched from blood (not recorded which). The origin of the receptors is a woman aged 45-65 years with acute COVID-19.

The rearrangement links TRBV30 to TRBJ1-5; D might be TRBD1 (6 bases). V was shortened by 2 bases and J by 4 bases, with 21 bases between the two germline ends. The CDR3 has 17 amino acids. Germline V gives CDR1 GTSNPN, CDR2 SVGIG (reference sequence). The CDR3 DNA is TGTGCCTGGAGTTCGGGTTCAGGGACACGGGTAAATCAGCCCCAGCATTTT. Amino acid sequence: CAWSSGSGTRVNQPQHF. Full variable domain (remainder filled in from reference TRBV30 and TRBJ1-5): SQTIHQWPATLVQPVGSPLSLECTVEGTSNPNLYWYRQAAGRGLQLLFYSVGIGQISSEVPQNLSASRPQDRQFILSSKKLLLSDSGFYLCAWSSGSGTRVNQPQHFGDGTRLSIL.

The J gene is TRBJ1-5, the V gene TRBV7-3; a possible D gene is TRBD1 (5 bases). The V end was cut by 4 bases, the J end by 2 bases, with 9 bases between. The CDR3 has 14 residues. Germline-derived CDR1 and CDR2 are SGHTA and FQGTGA. CDR3 in DNA: TGTGCCAGCAGCTCACAACAGGGCAATCAGCCCCAGCATTTT. Its translation is CASSSQQGNQPQHF.

This clone was detected a few times. This chain links TRBV11-3 with TRBJ2-2; 7 nucleotides line up with TRBD1. The CDR3 covers 15 residues. V shed 4 bases, J shed 1 base, and the junction held 3 bases outside the gene matches. Germline V gene lookup returns CDR1 SGHNT and CDR2 YENEEA. As DNA, the CDR3 is TGTGCCAGCAGCTACTGGACAGGGAACACCGGGGAGCTGTTTTTT. This translates into CASSYWTGNTGELFF.

The chain uses TRBV7-9 and TRBJ1-1; the D is unclear. Per the germline V gene, CDR1 is SEHNR and CDR2 is FQNEAQ (reference sequence). The CDR3 contains 13 residues. V dropped 6 bases and J dropped 1 base, with 9 bases sitting between them. In DNA form, the CDR3 reads TGTGCCAGCAGAAAGACACAGAACACTGAAGCTTTCTTT. Protein sequence: CASRKTQNTEAFF.

This clone was counted a single time. V is TRBV10-3 and J is TRBJ2-7; 10 bases fit TRBD1. The CDR3 has 14 amino acids. Germline V gives CDR1 ENHRY, CDR2 SYGVKD. V shed 4 bases and J 3 bases; nucleotides not matched to a gene: 3. This CDR3 is CAISGGTGDYEQYV. The CDR3 nucleotides are TGTGCCATCAGTGGTGGGACAGGGGACTACGAGCAGTACGTC.

This clone appeared a few times. This rearrangement joins TRBV7-3 to TRBJ2-3, with D possibly TRBD2 on 6 matching bases. Germline CDR1 and CDR2: SGHTA and FQGTGA. Trimming took 5 bases from V and 0 from J, leaving 18 bases between them. The CDR3 sequence is 17 residues long. CDR3 protein: CASSQSPPGTSTDTQYF. The CDR3 bases are TGTGCCAGCAGCCAATCCCCGCCCGGGACTAGCACAGATACGCAGTATTTT. The whole variable domain, filled in from reference TRBV7-3 and TRBJ2-3, reads GAGVSQTPSNKVTEKGKYVELRCDPISGHTALYWYRQSLGQGPEFLIYFQGTGAADDSGLPNDRFFAVRPEGSVSTLKIQRTERGDSAVYLCASSQSPPGTSTDTQYFGPGTRLTVL.

The chain couples TRBV7-9 to TRBJ1-5, with D unclear. There are 16 residues in the CDR3. V lost 3 bases and J 4 bases, leaving 16 bases between the germline ends. Germline V gene data show CDR1 as SEHNR and CDR2 as FQNEAQ (reference sequence). The CDR3 DNA reads TGTGCCAGCAGCTTTACGTTGGCAGGTGCAAATCAGCCCCAGCATTTT. Its protein is CASSFTLAGANQPQHF.

The chain combines TRBV3-1 (or the pseudogene TRBV3-2) with TRBJ1-6, with a weak D call TRBD1 (5 bases). V dropped 3 bases and J dropped 9 bases, with 12 bases sitting between them. CDR1 and CDR2 (germline): LGHDT, YNNKEL (reference sequence). The CDR3 runs to 14 residues. CDR3 nucleotides: TGTGCCAGCAGCCAGGCAGGCGGGACTTCACCCCTCCACTTT. The encoded protein is CASSQAGGTSPLHF.

This clone has a handful of counts. The gene calls are TRBV28 and TRBJ1-2; 8 bases are shared with TRBD1. This CDR3 comprises 17 residues. Trimming at V came to 5 bases and at J to 0 bases, leaving 11 bases not matched to a gene. From germline, CDR1 is MDHEN and CDR2 SYDVKM. The CDR3 spells CASSPPGQVLSNYGYTF. DNA for the CDR3: TGTGCCAGCAGTCCTCCGGGACAGGTCTTGTCTAACTATGGCTACACCTTC.

The gene calls are TRBV5-1 and TRBJ1-3, with TRBD1 matching 7 bases. J was trimmed by 8 bases and V by 4 bases; bases with no gene match: 9. The CDR3 runs 14 residues. Germline V gene sequence: CDR1 SGHRS, CDR2 YFSETQ. For the CDR3, the DNA is TGCGCCAGCAGCGTCGGGACAGAGGTAGACACCATATATTTT. Translation gives CASSVGTEVDTIYF. Full variable domain (rest looked up from reference TRBV5-1 and TRBJ1-3): KAGVTQTPRYLIKTRGQQVTLSCSPISGHRSVSWYQQTPGQGLQFLFEYFSETQRNKGNFPGRFSGRQFSNSRSEMNVSTLELGDSALYLCASSVGTEVDTIYFGEGSWLTVV.

This sequence joins TRBV4-2 and TRBJ2-1; 11 bases are a match to TRBD2. V shed 4 bases, J shed 6 bases, and the junction held 11 bases outside the gene matches. The CDR3 contains 17 residues. CDR1 and CDR2 (germline): LGHNA, YNFKEQ. CDR3: CASSPRGLAGGLNEQFF. The CDR3 DNA sequence: TGTGCCAGCAGCCCCCGGGGGCTAGCGGGGGGCCTCAATGAGCAGTTCTTC.